This TCR beta chain emerged from a study of blood T cell repertoires in COVID-19. Overall study: COVID-19 samples collected from the United States, Italy and Spain covered acute and convalescent phases.

The V and J ends lost 3 bases and 2 bases respectively, with 16 bases between them. This CDR3 region has 16 residues. Germline V gene lookup returns CDR1 KGHSH and CDR2 LQKENI. Here immunoSEQ multiplex PCR was the method, and the copy in TCRdb shows in-frame clones only, minus some. The data show about 150,000 clones, with roughly three quarters seen just once and approximately 5.2% held by the top ten. Enrolment of Seattle patients took place during active infection, and they were followed longitudinally. This chain links TRBV18 with TRBJ1-2, with D unresolved. The clonotype originates from a woman in her 70s with COVID-19, enrolled during active disease. Material: peripheral blood. The CDR3 is CASSPTLESGNYGYTF. In DNA, the CDR3 is TGTGCCAGCTCACCCACCCTGGAGAGTGGCAACTATGGCTACACCTTC.